A selection of T cell receptor beta chains follows, all from one sample in a study of cytomegalovirus exposure and HLA in healthy donors. Clones were read by immunoSEQ multiplex PCR, and TCRdb kept only the in-frame ones, dropping some. The sample consists of approximately 170,000 clones, around 73% of them appearing once. The sample was PBMCs. The receptors shown here come from a woman aged 18 to 35 in good health and CMV-seropositive. Both conserved end residues are part of each CDR3. Fields, in order: J gene, clone size, V gene, D gene, CDR3 DNA, CDR3 protein. D genes are given only for firm matches. The listing skips clone size in some rows; elsewhere it reads once, few, many or a size class.

TRBJ2-3,.,TRBV5-6,TRBD2,TGTGCCAGCAGCTTGGGCCGGGGGGGCCTCACAGATACGCAGTATTTT,CASSLGRGGLTDTQYF
TRBJ1-6,.,TRBV5-4,.,TGTGCCAGCAGCTTGGTTGGCCAGGGCAGATCACCCCTCCACTTT,CASSLVGQGRSPLHF
TRBJ2-1,once,TRBV9,.,TGTGCCAGCAGCCCGACAGAGAGCTCCTACAATGAGCAGTTCTTC,CASSPTESSYNEQFF
TRBJ1-4,.,TRBV4-1,.,TGCGCCAGCAGCCCCGAGACTCGGGAAAAACTGTTTTTT,CASSPETREKLFF
TRBJ2-1,.,TRBV9,TRBD2,TGTGCCAGCAGCGCGCCCCTAGCTAGCGGCGAATACAATGAGCAGTTCTTC,CASSAPLASGEYNEQFF
TRBJ2-2,.,TRBV7-6,TRBD1,TGTGCCAGCAGCTTAGTACAGGGGCCCCGGTGGGGCGCCGGGGAGCTGTTTTTT,CASSLVQGPRWGAGELFF
TRBJ2-1,.,TRBV6-5,TRBD2,TGTGCCAGCAGTCTGACTAGCGGGGGCTACAATGAGCAGTTCTTC,CASSLTSGGYNEQFF
TRBJ2-7,.,TRBV4-1,TRBD1,TGCGCCAGCAGCCATTTGACAGGGGACCAAACCTACGAGCAGTACTTC,CASSHLTGDQTYEQYF
TRBJ1-5,once,TRBV6-5,.,TGTGCCAGCAGGTCCGGCAATCAGCCCCAGCATTTT,CASRSGNQPQHF
TRBJ2-1,.,TRBV5-1,.,TGCGCCAGCACCCTTGGTTACCCACTTAACTACAATGAGCAGTTCTTC,CASTLGYPLNYNEQFF
TRBJ2-1,.,TRBV7-2,.,TGTGCCAGCAGACCCCGGGGGAGCTCCTACAATGAGCAGTTCTTC,CASRPRGSSYNEQFF
TRBJ2-7,.,TRBV5-4,TRBD1,TGTGCCAGCAGCACACGACAGGGGACTTCCTACGAGCAGTACTTC,CASSTRQGTSYEQYF
TRBJ1-2,.,TRBV28,TRBD1,TGTGCCAGCAGCTCACCTGCCCCCGGGACAGGGGGCGGCTACACCTTC,CASSSPAPGTGGGYTF
TRBJ1-6,.,TRBV5-1,.,TGCGCCAGCAGCTTGGAATCCAGAAACTATAATTCACCCCTCCACTTT,CASSLESRNYNSPLHF
TRBJ2-3,.,TRBV7-2,.,TGTGCCAGCAGCTTAGGAGTGGGCACAGATACGCAGTATTTT,CASSLGVGTDTQYF
TRBJ1-4,.,TRBV27,TRBD1,TGTGCCAGCAGTCCCGGGACAGGTTATGAAAAACTGTTTTTT,CASSPGTGYEKLFF
TRBJ2-1,.,TRBV29-1,TRBD2,TGCAGCGTTGAAGAGGGGGGGGTCAGCTCCTACAATGAGCAGTTCTTC,CSVEEGGVSSYNEQFF
TRBJ2-1,.,TRBV7-3,.,TGTGCCAGCAGCTTAAAGGGAACTCAGGGAGAGACTAGGAACAATGAGCAGTTCTTC,CASSLKGTQGETRNNEQFF
TRBJ2-2,.,TRBV7-8,TRBD1,TGTGCCAGCAGCTTTGGTGGGACAGCGCACACCGGGGAGCTGTTTTTT,CASSFGGTAHTGELFF
TRBJ2-7,.,TRBV7-3,.,TGTGCCAGCAGCTTAAGTGTGGGTCAGGTCGAGCAGTACTTC,CASSLSVGQVEQYF
TRBJ1-4,.,TRBV6-1,.,TGTGCCAGCAGTGAAGCTACAGGGTCTAATGAAAAACTGTTTTTT,CASSEATGSNEKLFF
TRBJ1-2,.,TRBV11-2,.,TGTGCCAGCAGCGTCGCGGGGGGGGGCTACACCTTC,CASSVAGGGYTF
TRBJ2-2,.,TRBV5-1,.,TGCGCCAGCAGAAGGGACATAACATACACCGGGGAGCTGTTTTTT,CASRRDITYTGELFF
TRBJ2-1,.,TRBV29-1,TRBD2,TGCAGCGGGGCGCGGGGGGGGCCCGCGAATGAGCAGTTCTTC,CSGARGGPANEQFF
TRBJ1-6,once,TRBV27,.,TGTGCCAGCAGTTTTCCGTCAGGGGATTCACCCCTCCACTTT,CASSFPSGDSPLHF
TRBJ1-5,once,TRBV6-5,.,TGTGCCAGCGTAGACACCACACATCAGCCCCAGCATTTT,CASVDTTHQPQHF
TRBJ1-2,once,TRBV6-6,TRBD1,TGTGCCATCGGACAGGACTATGGCTACACCTTC,CAIGQDYGYTF
TRBJ2-7,.,TRBV29-1,.,TGCAGCGTTGTGGCGGGAACCTACGAGCAGTACTTC,CSVVAGTYEQYF
TRBJ2-2,.,TRBV7-6,TRBD1,TGTGCCAGCAGGCCAAGGGGGCAGGCAGCGAACACCGGGGAGCTGTTTTTT,CASRPRGQAANTGELFF
TRBJ1-1,.,TRBV10-2,.,TGCGCCAGCAGTGACAGGACAAGTGAAGCTTTCTTT,CASSDRTSEAFF
TRBJ1-3,.,TRBV19,.,TGTGCCAGTAGTGTCAGGGGATCCGGAAACACCATATATTTT,CASSVRGSGNTIYF
TRBJ2-3,.,TRBV7-2,.,TGTGCCAGCAGCTTAATGGCGGGCCCAGATACGCAGTATTTT,CASSLMAGPDTQYF
TRBJ1-4,.,TRBV7-9,.,TGTGCCAGCAGCTTCCTCGGGTCTAATGAAAAACTGTTTTTT,CASSFLGSNEKLFF
TRBJ1-2,.,TRBV5-1,TRBD1,TGCGCCAGCAGCTGGGCCGGGACAGGGGACGGCTACACCTTC,CASSWAGTGDGYTF
TRBJ2-7,few,TRBV28,TRBD2,TGTGCCAGCAGTTGGACTAGCGGCGCCTACGAGCAGTACTTC,CASSWTSGAYEQYF
TRBJ1-1,.,TRBV9,TRBD1,TGTGCCAGCAGCCCCCTTTCGACAGGGGGCCTGAACACTGAAGCTTTCTTT,CASSPLSTGGLNTEAFF
TRBJ2-1,.,TRBV2,.,TGTGCCAGCAGTGAGGGTCCTAACCTAGGAGGCAATGAGCAGTTCTTC,CASSEGPNLGGNEQFF
TRBJ1-5,.,TRBV5-5,.,TGTGCCAGCAGCTGGCGGGCCGGTAGCAATCAGCCCCAGCATTTT,CASSWRAGSNQPQHF
TRBJ1-1,.,TRBV9,.,TGTGCCAGCAGTGGGGGTCTCGGGGGAGCTGAAGCTTTCTTT,CASSGGLGGAEAFF
TRBJ2-3,few,TRBV20-1,.,TGCAGTGCTAGCTTCCGGGGTACGCAGTATTTT,CSASFRGTQYF
TRBJ2-2,few,TRBV7-7,.,TGTGCTAGCAGCGGTAGCGTTACCGGGGAGCTGTTTTTT,CASSGSVTGELFF
TRBJ2-1,.,TRBV4-1,TRBD2,TGCGCCAGCAGCCAAGCACCACTAGCGAACAATTACGATGAGCAGTTCTTC,CASSQAPLANNYDEQFF
TRBJ1-2,once,TRBV6-6,.,TGTGCCAGCAGTTACTCCCCTCATGGAGGGTCGGATGGCTACACCTTC,CASSYSPHGGSDGYTF
TRBJ1-1,.,TRBV5-4,.,TGTGCCAGCAGCTTGGTAGGAGAGAGCGTAGCTTTCTTT,CASSLVGESVAFF
TRBJ1-1,.,TRBV27,.,TGTGCCAGCAGTTTAGGGCCCACCGACACTGAAGCTTTCTTT,CASSLGPTDTEAFF
TRBJ2-1,few,TRBV7-3,.,TGTGCCAGCAGCCCTGACAGATACAATGAGCAGTTCTTC,CASSPDRYNEQFF
TRBJ1-5,.,TRBV11-2,.,TGTGCCAGCAGCTTAGACAGGGTTGGCAATCAGCCCCAGCATTTT,CASSLDRVGNQPQHF
TRBJ2-2,.,TRBV5-1,.,TGCGCCAGCAGACCGGACTCAGGCGGCACCGGGGAGCTGTTTTTT,CASRPDSGGTGELFF
TRBJ2-7,once,TRBV27,.,TGTGCCAGCAGTCCGCAACGGCTAGTTGGCGAGCAGTACTTC,CASSPQRLVGEQYF
TRBJ1-1,.,TRBV4-2,.,TGTGCCAGCAGCCAACTGACTGGTTTGGTACAAGCTTTCTTT,CASSQLTGLVQAFF
TRBJ2-2,.,TRBV9,.,TGTGCCAGCAGCCCGCGGGGTCCCGGGGCCGGGGAGCTGTTTTTT,CASSPRGPGAGELFF
TRBJ2-2,.,TRBV5-4,TRBD1,TGTGCCAGCAGCTCAAGGACAGGGAACACCGGGGAGCTGTTTTTT,CASSSRTGNTGELFF
TRBJ2-7,.,TRBV4-3,TRBD1,TGCGCCAGCAGCCAGGGACAGGGGGACTACGAGCAGTACTTC,CASSQGQGDYEQYF
TRBJ1-3,.,TRBV11-2,.,TGTGCCGTCTCCAGGGGCACAGGGTGGGACACCATATATTTT,CAVSRGTGWDTIYF
TRBJ2-7,.,TRBV7-9,.,TGTGCCAGCAGCCGGCTGGCGGGGTCCTCCTACGAGCAGTACTTC,CASSRLAGSSYEQYF
TRBJ1-5,.,TRBV19,TRBD1,TGTGCCAGTAGTTGGGGGACAGGTAATCAGCCCCAGCATTTT,CASSWGTGNQPQHF
TRBJ1-1,.,TRBV18,TRBD1,TGTGCCAGCTCACCACGGAGGGGGCTTTACTCTGAAGCTTTCTTT,CASSPRRGLYSEAFF
TRBJ1-1,few,TRBV27,.,TGTGCCAGCAGTCACACGACAGCGAACACTGAAGCTTTCTTT,CASSHTTANTEAFF
TRBJ1-2,.,TRBV9,.,TGTGCCAGCAGCGTACAGGGGATCGGGGGCTACACCTTC,CASSVQGIGGYTF